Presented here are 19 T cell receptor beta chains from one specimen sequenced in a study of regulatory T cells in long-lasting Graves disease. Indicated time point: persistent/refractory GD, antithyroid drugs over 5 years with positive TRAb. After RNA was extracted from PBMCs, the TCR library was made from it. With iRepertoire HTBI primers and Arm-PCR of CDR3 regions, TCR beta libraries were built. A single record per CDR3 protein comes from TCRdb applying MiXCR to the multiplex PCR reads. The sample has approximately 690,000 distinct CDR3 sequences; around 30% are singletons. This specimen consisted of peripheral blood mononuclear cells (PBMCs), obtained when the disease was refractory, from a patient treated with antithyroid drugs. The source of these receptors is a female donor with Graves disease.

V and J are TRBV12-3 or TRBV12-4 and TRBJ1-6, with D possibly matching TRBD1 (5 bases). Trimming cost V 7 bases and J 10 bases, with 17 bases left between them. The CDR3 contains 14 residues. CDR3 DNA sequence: TGTGCCAGCACTCTTAATGCCCAGGGCTCACCCCTCCACTTT. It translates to CASTLNAQGSPLHF.

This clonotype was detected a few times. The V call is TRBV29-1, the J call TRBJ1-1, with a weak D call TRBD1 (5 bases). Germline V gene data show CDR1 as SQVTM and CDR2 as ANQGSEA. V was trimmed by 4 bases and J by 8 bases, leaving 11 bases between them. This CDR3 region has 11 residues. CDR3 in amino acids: CSVGQYREAFF. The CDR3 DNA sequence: TGCAGCGTTGGACAGTATAGGGAAGCTTTCTTT.

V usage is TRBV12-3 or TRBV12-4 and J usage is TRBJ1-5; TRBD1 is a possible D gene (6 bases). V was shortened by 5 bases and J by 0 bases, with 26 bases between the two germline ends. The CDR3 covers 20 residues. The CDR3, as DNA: TGTGCCAGCAGTCTGGACCCCGGGACACTACCCCTTAATAGCAATCAGCCCCAGCATTTT. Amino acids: CASSLDPGTLPLNSNQPQHF.

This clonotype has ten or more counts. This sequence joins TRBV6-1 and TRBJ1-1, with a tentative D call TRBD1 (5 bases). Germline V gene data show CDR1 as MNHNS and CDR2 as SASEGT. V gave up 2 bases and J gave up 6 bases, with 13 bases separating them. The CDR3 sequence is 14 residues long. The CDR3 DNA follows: TGTGCCAGCAGTGAATCGGGACGTGTTTCTGAAGCTTTCTTT. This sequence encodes CASSESGRVSEAFF.

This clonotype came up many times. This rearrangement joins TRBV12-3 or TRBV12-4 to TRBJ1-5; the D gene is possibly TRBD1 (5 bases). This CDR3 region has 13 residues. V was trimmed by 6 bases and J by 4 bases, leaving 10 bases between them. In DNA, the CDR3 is TGTGCCAGCAGGGGGGGTGGGAATCAGCCCCAGCATTTT. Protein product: CASRGGGNQPQHF.

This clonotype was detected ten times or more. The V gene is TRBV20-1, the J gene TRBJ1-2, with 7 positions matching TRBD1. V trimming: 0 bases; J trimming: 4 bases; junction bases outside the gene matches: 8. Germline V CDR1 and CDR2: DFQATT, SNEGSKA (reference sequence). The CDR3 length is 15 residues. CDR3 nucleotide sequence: TGCAGTGCTAGAGATACAGGGGCCAAACTCTATGGCTACACCTTC. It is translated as CSARDTGAKLYGYTF.

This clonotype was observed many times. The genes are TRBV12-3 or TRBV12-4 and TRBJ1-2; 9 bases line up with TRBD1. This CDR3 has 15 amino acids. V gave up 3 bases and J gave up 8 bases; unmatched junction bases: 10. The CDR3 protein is CASSFLFGTGMGYTF. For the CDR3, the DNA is TGTGCCAGCAGTTTCCTCTTTGGGACAGGGATGGGCTACACCTTC.

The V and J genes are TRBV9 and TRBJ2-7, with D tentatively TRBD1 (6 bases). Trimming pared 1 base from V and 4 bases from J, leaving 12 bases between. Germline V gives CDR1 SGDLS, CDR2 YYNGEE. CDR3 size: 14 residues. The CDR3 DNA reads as TGTGCCAGCAGCGTACGGAACAGGGTTTACGAGCAGTACTTC. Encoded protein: CASSVRNRVYEQYF.

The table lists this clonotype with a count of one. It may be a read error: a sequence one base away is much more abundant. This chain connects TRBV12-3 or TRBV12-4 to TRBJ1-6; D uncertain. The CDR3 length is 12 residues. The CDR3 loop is CASSALHTEASF. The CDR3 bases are TGTGCCAGCAGTGCCCTCCACACTGAAGCTTCCTTT.

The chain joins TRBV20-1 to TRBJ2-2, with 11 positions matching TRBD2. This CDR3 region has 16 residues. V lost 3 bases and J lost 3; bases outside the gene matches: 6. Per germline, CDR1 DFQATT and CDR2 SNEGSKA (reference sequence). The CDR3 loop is CSARDTSGRDTGELFF. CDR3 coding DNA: TGCAGTGCTAGGGATACTAGCGGGAGAGACACCGGGGAGCTGTTTTTT.

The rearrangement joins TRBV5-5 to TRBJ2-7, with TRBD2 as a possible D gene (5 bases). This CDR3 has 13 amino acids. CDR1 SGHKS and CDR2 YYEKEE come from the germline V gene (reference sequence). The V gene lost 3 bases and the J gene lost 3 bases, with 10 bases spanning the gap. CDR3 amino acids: CASSSGLNYEQYF. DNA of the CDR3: TGTGCCAGCAGCTCCGGACTTAACTACGAGCAGTACTTC. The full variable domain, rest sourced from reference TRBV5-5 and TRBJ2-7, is DAGVTQSPTHLIKTRGQQVTLRCSPISGHKSVSWYQQVLGQGPQFIFQYYEKEERGRGNFPDRFSARQFPNYSSELNVNALLLGDSALYLCASSSGLNYEQYFGPGTRLTVT.

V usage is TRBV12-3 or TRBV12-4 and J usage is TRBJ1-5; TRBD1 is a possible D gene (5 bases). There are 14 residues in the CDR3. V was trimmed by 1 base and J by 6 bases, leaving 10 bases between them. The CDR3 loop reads CASSLGRAVQPQHF. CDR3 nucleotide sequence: TGTGCCAGCAGTTTAGGCAGGGCCGTTCAGCCCCAGCATTTT.

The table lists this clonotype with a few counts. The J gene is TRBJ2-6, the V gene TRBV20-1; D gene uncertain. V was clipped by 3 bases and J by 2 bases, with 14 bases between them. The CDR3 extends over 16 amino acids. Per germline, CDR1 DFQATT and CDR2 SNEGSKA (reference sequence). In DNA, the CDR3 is TGCAGTGCTAGTAGTCAGCCTGGTGCTGGGGCCAACGTCCTGACTTTC. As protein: CSASSQPGAGANVLTF.

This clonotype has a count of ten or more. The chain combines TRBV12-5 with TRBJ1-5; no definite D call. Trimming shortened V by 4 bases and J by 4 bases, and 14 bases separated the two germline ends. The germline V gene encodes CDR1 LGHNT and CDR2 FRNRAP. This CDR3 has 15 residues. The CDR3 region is CASGSMDGLNQPQHF. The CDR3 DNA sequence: TGTGCTAGTGGTTCAATGGACGGGTTAAATCAGCCCCAGCATTTT.

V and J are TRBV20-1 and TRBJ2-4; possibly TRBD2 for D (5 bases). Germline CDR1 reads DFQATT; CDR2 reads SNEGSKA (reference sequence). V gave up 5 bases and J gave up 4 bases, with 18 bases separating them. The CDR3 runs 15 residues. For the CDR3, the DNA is TGCAGTGCTGGCCCGTCCGTCGGGGTTAAAAACATTCAGTACTTC. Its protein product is CSAGPSVGVKNIQYF.

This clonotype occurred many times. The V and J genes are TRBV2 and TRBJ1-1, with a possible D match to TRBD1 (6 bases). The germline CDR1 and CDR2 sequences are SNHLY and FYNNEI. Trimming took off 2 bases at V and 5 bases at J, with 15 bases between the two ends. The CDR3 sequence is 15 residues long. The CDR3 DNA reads TGTGCCAGCAGTGAAAACCTGGGACATTTTACTGAAGCTTTCTTT. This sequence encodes CASSENLGHFTEAFF. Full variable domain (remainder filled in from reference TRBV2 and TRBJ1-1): EPEVTQTPSHQVTQMGQEVILRCVPISNHLYFYWYRQILGQKVEFLVSFYNNEISEKSEIFDDQFSVERPDGSNFTLKIRSTKLEDSAMYFCASSENLGHFTEAFFGQGTRLTVV.

CDR3 residues: CASSIMTGARAPTEAFF. CDR3 DNA sequence: TGTGCCAGTAGTATTATGACGGGGGCCAGGGCGCCCACTGAAGCTTTCTTT. The chain combines TRBV19 with TRBJ1-1; D possibly corresponds to TRBD1 (6 bases). The V end lost 3 bases, the J end lost 4 bases, and 21 bases lay between the germline ends. From germline, CDR1 is LNHDA and CDR2 SQIVND (reference sequence). This CDR3 is 17 amino acids long.

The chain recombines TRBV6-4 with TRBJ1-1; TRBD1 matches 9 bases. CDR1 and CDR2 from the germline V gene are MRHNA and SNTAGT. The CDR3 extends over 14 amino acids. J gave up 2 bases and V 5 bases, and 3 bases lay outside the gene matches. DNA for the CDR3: TGTGCCAGCAGTAAGGACAGGGGTAACACTGAAGCTTTCTTT. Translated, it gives CASSKDRGNTEAFF.

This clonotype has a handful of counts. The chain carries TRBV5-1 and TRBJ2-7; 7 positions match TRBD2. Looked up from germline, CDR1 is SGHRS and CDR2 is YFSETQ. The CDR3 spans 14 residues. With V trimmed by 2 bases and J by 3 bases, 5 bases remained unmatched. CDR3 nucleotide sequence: TGCGCCAGCAGCTTCGGGGACTATGGCTACGAGCAGTACTTC. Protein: CASSFGDYGYEQYF.